This T cell receptor (beta chain) was sequenced for a study of cytomegalovirus exposure and HLA in healthy donors. V shed 4 bases and J 8 bases; nucleotides not matched to a gene: 4. Germline V gene data show CDR1 as ENHRY and CDR2 as SYGVKD. The CDR3 is made up of 13 amino acids. In the PCR, 60 Vbeta and 13 Jbeta primers were used. Libraries were prepared by immunoSEQ multiplex PCR; TCRdb keeps only in-frame clonotypes and omits some of them. In the table there are about 160,000 clones, approximately 85% of which are singletons. This chain joins TRBV10-3 and TRBJ1-2; 10 positions agree with TRBD1. The TCR sequence derives from a girl aged 2-15 years in good health and CMV-seropositive. Input material: PBMCs. CDR3 loop: CAISADRGQGYTF. DNA for the CDR3: TGTGCCATCAGTGCAGACAGGGGGCAAGGCTACACCTTC.